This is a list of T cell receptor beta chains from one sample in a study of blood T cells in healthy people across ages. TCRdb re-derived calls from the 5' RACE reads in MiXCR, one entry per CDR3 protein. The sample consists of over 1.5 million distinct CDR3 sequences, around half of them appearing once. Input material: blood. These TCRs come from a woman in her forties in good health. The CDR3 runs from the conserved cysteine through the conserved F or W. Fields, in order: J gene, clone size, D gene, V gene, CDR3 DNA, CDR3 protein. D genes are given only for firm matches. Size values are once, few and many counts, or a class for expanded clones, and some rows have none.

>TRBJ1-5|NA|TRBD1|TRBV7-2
TGTGCCAGCAGCTCCTGGACAGGGGGCAATCAGCCCCAGCATTTT
CASSSWTGGNQPQHF
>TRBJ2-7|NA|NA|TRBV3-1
TGTGCCAGCAGCCCAGGGTTTTCCCTAACCTACGAGCAGTACTTC
CASSPGFSLTYEQYF
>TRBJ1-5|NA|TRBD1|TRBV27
TGTGCCAGCAGTCGCACAGGGGAAGGCAATCAGCCCCAGCATTTT
CASSRTGEGNQPQHF
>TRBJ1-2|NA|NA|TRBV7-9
TGTGCCAGCAGCTCCGACAGGCGGGGCTACACCTTC
CASSSDRRGYTF
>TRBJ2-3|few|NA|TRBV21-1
TGTGCCAGCAACCCCTCGATAGGGGCAGATACGCAGTATTTT
CASNPSIGADTQYF
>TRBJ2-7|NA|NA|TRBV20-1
TGCAGTGCTAGTCATGAAATACTCCTCTACGAGCAGTACTTC
CSASHEILLYEQYF
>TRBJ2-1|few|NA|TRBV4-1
TGCGCCAGCAGCCAGGGGGGACTGGACTACAATGAGCAGTTCTTC
CASSQGGLDYNEQFF
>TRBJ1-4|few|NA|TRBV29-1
TGCAGCGTCCGCGCGGGACCGTCTGAAAAACTGTTTTTT
CSVRAGPSEKLFF
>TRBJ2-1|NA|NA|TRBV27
TGTGCCAGCGGGGGGCGGGGGAATGAGCAGTTCTTC
CASGGRGNEQFF
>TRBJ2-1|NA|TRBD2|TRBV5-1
TGCGCCAGCAGCTTGGATCGGGACTACCAAAGCTCCTACAATGAGCAGTTCTTC
CASSLDRDYQSSYNEQFF
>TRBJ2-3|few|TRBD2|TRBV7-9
TGTGCCAGCAGCGATAGTAGCGGGGCGGTCTCAGATACGCAGTATTTT
CASSDSSGAVSDTQYF
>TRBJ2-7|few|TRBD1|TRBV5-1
TGCGCCAGCCAGCTCCTCAGGGGGAGCTCCTACGAGCAGTACTTC
CASQLLRGSSYEQYF
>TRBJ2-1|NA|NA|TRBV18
TGTGCCAGCTCGCCACAACAGGGATGGAATGAGCAGTTCTTC
CASSPQQGWNEQFF
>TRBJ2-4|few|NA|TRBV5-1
TGCGCCAGCAGCTTGGCCGCGGGGCCTCTAGCCAAAAACATTCAGTACTTC
CASSLAAGPLAKNIQYF
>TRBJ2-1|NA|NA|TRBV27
TGTGCCAGCAGTTTATGGGCAGGGAGCATAGAGCAGTTCTTC
CASSLWAGSIEQFF
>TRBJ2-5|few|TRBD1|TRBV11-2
TGTGCCAGCAGCCGCATCTGGGACAGGATCGAGACCCAGTACTTC
CASSRIWDRIETQYF
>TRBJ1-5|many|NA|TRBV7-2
TGTGCCAGCAGTTTGGGGGGTTATAGCAATCAGCCCCAGCATTTT
CASSLGGYSNQPQHF
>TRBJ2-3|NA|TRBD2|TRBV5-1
TGCGCCAGCAGCTTGGTTTTGGGACTAGCCGCAGATACGCAGTATTTT
CASSLVLGLAADTQYF